The T cell receptor (beta chain) under discussion was sequenced for a study of blood T cell repertoires in COVID-19. Original methodology: Amplification from reference gene primers served as the basis for estimated nucleated cell counts. Here immunoSEQ multiplex PCR was the method, and the copy in TCRdb shows in-frame clones only, minus some. V and J calls plus clone size are reproduced from that table; the DNA served to infer D and trimming. Of about 180,000 clones listed, approximately 88% are singletons. This CDR3 contains 13 residues. Germline CDR1 SGHNT, CDR2 YYREEE (reference sequence). The germline V and J ends were trimmed by 0 bases and 4 bases, with 8 bases remaining between them.

The rearrangement joins TRBV5-4 to TRBJ2-7, with D perhaps TRBD1 (5 bases). Source material: peripheral blood. The receptor was derived from a woman aged 40-49 years with COVID-19, enrolled during active disease. CDR3 coding DNA: TGTGCCAGCAGCTTGGGACAGAGGTACGAGCAGTACTTC. Its translation: CASSLGQRYEQYF.